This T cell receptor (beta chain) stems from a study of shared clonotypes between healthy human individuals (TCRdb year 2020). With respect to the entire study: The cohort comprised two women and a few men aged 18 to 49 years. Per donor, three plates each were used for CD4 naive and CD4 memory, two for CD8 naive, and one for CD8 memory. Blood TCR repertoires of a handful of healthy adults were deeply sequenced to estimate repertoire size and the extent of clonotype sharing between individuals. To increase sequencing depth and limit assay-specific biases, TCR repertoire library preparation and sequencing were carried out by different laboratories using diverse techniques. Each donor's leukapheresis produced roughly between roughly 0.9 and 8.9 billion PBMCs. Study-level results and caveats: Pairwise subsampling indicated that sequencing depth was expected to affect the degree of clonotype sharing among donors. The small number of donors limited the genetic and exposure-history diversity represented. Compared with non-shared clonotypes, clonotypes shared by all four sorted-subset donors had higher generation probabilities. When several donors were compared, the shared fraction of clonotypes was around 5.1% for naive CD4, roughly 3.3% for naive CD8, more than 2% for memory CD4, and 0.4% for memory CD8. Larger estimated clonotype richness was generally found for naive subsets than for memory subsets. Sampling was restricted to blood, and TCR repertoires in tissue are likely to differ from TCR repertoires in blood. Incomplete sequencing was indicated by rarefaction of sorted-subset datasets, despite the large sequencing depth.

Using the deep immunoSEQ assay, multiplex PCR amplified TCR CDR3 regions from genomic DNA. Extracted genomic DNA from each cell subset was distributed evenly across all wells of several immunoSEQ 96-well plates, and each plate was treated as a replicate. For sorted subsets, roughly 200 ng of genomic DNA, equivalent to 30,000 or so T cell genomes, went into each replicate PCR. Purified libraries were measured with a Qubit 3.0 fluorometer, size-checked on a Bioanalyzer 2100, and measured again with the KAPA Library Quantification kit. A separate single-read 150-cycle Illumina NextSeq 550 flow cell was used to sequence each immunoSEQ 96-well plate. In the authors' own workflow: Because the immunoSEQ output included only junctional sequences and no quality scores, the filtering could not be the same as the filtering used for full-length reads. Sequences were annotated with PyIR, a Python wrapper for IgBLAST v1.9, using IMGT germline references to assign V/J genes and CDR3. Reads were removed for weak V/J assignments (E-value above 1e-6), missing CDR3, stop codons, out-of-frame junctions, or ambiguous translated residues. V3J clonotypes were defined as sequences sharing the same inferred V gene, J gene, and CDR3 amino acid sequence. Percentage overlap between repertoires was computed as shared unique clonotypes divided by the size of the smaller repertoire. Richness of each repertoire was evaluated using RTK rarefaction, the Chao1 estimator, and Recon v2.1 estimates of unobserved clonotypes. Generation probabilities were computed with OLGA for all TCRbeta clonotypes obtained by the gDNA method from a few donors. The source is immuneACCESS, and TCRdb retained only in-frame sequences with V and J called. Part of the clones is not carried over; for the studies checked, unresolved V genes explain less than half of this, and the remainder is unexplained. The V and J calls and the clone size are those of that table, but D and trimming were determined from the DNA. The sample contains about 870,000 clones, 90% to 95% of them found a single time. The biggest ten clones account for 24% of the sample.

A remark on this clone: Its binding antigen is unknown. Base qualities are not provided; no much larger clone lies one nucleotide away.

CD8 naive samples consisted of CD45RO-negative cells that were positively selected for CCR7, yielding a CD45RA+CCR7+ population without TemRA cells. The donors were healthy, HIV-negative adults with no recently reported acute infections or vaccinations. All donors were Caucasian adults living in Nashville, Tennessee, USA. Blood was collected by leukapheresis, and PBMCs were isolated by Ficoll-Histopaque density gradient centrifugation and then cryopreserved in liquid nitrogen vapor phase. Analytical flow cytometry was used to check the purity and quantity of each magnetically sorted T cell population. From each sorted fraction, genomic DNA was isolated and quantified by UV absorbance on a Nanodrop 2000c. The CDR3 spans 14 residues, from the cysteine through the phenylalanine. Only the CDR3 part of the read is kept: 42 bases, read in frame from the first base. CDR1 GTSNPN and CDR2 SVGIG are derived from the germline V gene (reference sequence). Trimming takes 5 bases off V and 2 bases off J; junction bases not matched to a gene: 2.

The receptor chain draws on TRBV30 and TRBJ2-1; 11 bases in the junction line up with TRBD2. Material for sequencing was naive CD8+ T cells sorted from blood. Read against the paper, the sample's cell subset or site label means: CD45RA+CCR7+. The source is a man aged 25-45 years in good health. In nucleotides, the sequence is TGTGCCTGGTGGACTAGCGGGCCCTACAATGAGCAGTTCTTC. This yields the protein CAWWTSGPYNEQFF.